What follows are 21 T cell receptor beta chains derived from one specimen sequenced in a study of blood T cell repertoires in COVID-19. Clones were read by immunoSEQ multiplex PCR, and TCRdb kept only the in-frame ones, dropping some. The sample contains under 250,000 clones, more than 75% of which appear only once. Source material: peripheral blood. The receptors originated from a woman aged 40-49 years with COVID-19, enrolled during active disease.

In DNA form, the CDR3 reads TGCAGCGTTGAAGGTGTAGGGGGCATCACTGAAGCTTTCTTT. Translation: CSVEGVGGITEAFF. The rearrangement joins TRBV29-1 to TRBJ1-1, with 7 bases matching TRBD1. CDR1 SQVTM and CDR2 ANQGSEA come from the germline V gene. This CDR3 has 14 residues. V lost 1 base, J lost 4 bases, and 6 bases stayed unmatched. The whole variable domain, remainder taken from reference TRBV29-1 and TRBJ1-1, is SAVISQKPSRDICQRGTSLTIQCQVDSQVTMMFWYRQQPGQSLTLIATANQGSEATYESGFVIDKFPISRPNLTFSTLTVSNMSPEDSSIYLCSVEGVGGITEAFFGQGTRLTVV.

CDR3 sequence (DNA): TGTGCCAGCAGCTTCCTTTGGGGGGGGACGAACACTGAAGCTTTCTTT. Translating it yields CASSFLWGGTNTEAFF. The chain joins TRBV3-1 (or the pseudogene TRBV3-2) to TRBJ1-1; D perhaps matches TRBD1 (5 bases). Trimming removed 5 bases from V and 1 base from J, with 17 bases in between. CDR1 is LGHDT and CDR2 is YNNKEL in the germline V gene (reference sequence). CDR3 length: 16 residues.

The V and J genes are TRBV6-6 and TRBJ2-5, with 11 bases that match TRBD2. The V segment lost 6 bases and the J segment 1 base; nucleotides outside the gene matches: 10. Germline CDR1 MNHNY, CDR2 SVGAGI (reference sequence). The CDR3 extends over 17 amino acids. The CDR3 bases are TGTGCCAGCAGACGAAGACTAGCGGGATACCCCCAAGAGACCCAGTACTTC. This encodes CASRRRLAGYPQETQYF.

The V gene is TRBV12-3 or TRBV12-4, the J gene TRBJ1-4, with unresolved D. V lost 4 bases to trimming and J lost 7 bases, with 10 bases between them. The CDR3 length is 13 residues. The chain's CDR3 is CASSYLTGEKLFF. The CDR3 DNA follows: TGTGCCAGCAGTTATCTCACCGGTGAAAAACTGTTTTTT.

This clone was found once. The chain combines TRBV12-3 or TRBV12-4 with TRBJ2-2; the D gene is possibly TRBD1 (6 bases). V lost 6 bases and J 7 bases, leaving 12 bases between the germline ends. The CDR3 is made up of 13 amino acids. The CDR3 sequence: CASRRTGSGELFF. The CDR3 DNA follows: TGTGCCAGCAGACGAACAGGGAGCGGGGAGCTGTTTTTT.

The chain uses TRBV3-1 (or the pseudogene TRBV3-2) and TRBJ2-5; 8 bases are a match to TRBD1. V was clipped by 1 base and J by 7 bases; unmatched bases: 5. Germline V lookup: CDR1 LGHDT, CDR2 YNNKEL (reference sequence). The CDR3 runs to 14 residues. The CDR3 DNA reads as TGTGCCAGCAGCCAAGTCCATGACAGGGGGACCCAGTACTTC. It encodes CASSQVHDRGTQYF.

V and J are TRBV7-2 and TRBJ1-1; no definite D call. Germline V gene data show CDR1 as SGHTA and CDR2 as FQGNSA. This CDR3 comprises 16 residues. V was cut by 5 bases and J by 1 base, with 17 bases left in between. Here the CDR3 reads CASSPRAGSRNTEAFF. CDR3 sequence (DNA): TGTGCCAGCAGCCCACGGGCGGGGAGCAGGAACACTGAAGCTTTCTTT.

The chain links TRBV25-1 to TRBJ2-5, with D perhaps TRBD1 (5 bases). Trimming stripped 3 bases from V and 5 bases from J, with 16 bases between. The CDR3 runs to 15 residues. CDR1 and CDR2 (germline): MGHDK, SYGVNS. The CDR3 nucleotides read TGTGCCAGCAGTGATATACAGGACCTTGGGGAGACCCAGTACTTC. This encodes CASSDIQDLGETQYF.

CDR3 loop: CSAREGNTIYF. CDR3 sequence (DNA): TGCAGCGCCCGAGAGGGAAACACCATATATTTT. This sequence joins TRBV29-1 and TRBJ1-3; D is undetermined. CDR1 and CDR2 (germline): SQVTM, ANQGSEA. Trimming pared 7 bases from V and 4 bases from J, leaving 8 bases between. The CDR3 runs 11 residues.

The CDR3 protein is CASRLGTGENTEAFF. CDR3 coding DNA: TGCGCCAGCAGGCTAGGGACAGGTGAGAACACTGAAGCTTTCTTT. The J gene is TRBJ1-1, the V gene TRBV5-1; 8 positions match TRBD1. This CDR3 comprises 15 residues. V gave up 5 bases and J gave up 1 base; unmatched junction bases: 7. The germline CDR1 and CDR2 sequences are SGHRS and YFSETQ.

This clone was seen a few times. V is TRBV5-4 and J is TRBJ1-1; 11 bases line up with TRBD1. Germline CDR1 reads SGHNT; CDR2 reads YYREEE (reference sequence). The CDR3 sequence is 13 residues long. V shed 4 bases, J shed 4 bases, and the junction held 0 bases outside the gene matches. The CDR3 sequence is CASSGTGGTEAFF. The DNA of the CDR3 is TGTGCCAGCAGCGGGACAGGGGGCACTGAAGCTTTCTTT.

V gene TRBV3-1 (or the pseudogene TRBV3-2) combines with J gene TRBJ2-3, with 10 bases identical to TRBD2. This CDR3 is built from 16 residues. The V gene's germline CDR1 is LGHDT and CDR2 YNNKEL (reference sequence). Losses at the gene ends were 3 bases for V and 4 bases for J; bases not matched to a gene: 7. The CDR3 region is CASSQPASGSPDTQYF. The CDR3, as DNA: TGTGCCAGCAGCCAGCCCGCTAGCGGGAGCCCAGATACGCAGTATTTT.

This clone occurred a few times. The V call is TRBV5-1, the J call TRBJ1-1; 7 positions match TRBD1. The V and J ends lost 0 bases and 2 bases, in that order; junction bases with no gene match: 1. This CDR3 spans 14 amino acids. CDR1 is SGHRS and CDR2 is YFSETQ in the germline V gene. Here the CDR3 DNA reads TGCGCCAGCAGCTTGGGAGGGGGCAACACTGAAGCTTTCTTT. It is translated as CASSLGGGNTEAFF.

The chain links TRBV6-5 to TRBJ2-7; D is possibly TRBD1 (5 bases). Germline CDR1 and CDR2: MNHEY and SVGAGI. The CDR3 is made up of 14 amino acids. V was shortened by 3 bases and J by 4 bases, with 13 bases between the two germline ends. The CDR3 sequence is CASSYEQGPYEQYF. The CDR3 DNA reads TGTGCCAGCAGTTATGAGCAGGGTCCGTACGAGCAGTACTTC.

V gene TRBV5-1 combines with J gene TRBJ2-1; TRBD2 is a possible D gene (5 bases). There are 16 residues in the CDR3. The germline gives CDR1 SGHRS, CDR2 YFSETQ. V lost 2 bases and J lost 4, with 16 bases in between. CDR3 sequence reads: CASSLRGDHLYNEQFF. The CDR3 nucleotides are TGCGCCAGCAGCTTACGGGGAGACCACCTTTACAATGAGCAGTTCTTC.

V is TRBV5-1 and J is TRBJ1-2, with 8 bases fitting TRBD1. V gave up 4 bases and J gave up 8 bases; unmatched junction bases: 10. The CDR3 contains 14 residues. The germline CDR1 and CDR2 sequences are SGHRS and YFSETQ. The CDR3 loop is CASSRTGFIRGYTF. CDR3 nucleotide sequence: TGCGCCAGCAGCCGGACAGGGTTCATTCGGGGCTACACCTTC.

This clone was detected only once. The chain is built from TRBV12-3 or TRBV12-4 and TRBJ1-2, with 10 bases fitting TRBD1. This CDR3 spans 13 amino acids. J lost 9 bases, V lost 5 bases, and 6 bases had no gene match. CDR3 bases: TGTGCCAGCAGTCAGGGACAGGGGTTTCGCTACACCTTC. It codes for CASSQGQGFRYTF.

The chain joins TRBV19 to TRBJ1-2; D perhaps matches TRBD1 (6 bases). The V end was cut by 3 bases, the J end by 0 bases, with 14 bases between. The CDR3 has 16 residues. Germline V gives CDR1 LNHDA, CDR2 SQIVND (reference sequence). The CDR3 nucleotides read TGTGCCAGTAGTATCGGACAGACCCCAGCTAACTATGGCTACACCTTC. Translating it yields CASSIGQTPANYGYTF.

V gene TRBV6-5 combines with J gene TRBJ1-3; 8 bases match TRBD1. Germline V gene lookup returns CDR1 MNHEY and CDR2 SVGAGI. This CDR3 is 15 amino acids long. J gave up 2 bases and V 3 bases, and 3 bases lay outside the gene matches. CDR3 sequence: CASSYAGQAGNTIYF. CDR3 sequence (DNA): TGTGCCAGCAGTTATGCGGGACAGGCTGGAAACACCATATATTTT.

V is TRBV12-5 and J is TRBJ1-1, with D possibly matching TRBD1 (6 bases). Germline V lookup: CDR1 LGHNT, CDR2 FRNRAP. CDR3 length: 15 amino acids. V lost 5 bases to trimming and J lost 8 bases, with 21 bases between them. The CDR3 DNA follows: TGTGCTAGTGGTCCTGGGACGAAACCCCAGGGGGAAGCTTTCTTT. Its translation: CASGPGTKPQGEAFF.

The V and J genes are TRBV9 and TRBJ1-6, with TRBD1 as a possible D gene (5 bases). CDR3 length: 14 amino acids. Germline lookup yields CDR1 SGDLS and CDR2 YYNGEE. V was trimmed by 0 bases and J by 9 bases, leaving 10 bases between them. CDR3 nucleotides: TGTGCCAGCAGCGTAGGACAGCTACTTTCACCCCTCCACTTT. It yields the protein CASSVGQLLSPLHF. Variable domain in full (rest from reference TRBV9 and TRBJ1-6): DSGVTQTPKHLITATGQRVTLRCSPRSGDLSVYWYQQSLDQGLQFLIQYYNGEERAKGNILERFSAQQFPDLHSELNLSSLELGDSALYFCASSVGQLLSPLHFGNGTRLTVT.